What follows describes a single T cell receptor (beta chain). The table came from immunoSEQ multiplex PCR; TCRdb's copy has only in-frame clones and leaves some out. The table records about 24,000 clones, over 55% of them present only once. The sample comes from a study of cytotoxic CD8 clonotypes in ibrutinib-treated CLL. Source: PBMCs, taken after 12 months of ibrutinib treatment. This TCR came from a human donor with chronic lymphocytic leukemia.

Here the CDR3 reads CASRLQGAGEAFF. CDR3 sequence (DNA): TGTGCCAGCAGGTTACAGGGGGCAGGTGAAGCTTTCTTT. This chain links TRBV28 with TRBJ1-1; the match to TRBD1 covers 9 bases. The CDR3 loop spans 13 amino acids. Unmatched junction bases numbered 6, after V lost 6 bases and J lost 7 bases. Germline CDR1 reads MDHEN; CDR2 reads SYDVKM.